Each of the 28 T cell receptor beta chains below was sequenced from the same sample in a study of regulatory T cells in long-lasting Graves disease. HTBI primers from iRepertoire and Arm-PCR of CDR3 regions yielded the TCR beta libraries. TCRdb re-derived calls from the multiplex PCR reads in MiXCR, one entry per CDR3 protein. The repertoire holds approximately 360,000 distinct CDR3 sequences, with roughly 10% as singletons. Time point reported: newly diagnosed GD, antithyroid drugs for less than 3 months. The TCR library was made from RNA that had been extracted from PBMCs in TRIzol. These same records also appear under a second study, on T cells in Graves' hyperthyroidism and ophthalmopathy.

Sequencing was performed on peripheral blood mononuclear cells (PBMCs), taken at new diagnosis, from a patient treated with antithyroid drugs. Receptors were obtained from a young woman with Graves disease.

This clonotype came up many times. The chain has TRBV19 and TRBJ1-5, with 7 bases fitting TRBD1. Germline lookup yields CDR1 LNHDA and CDR2 SQIVND (reference sequence). The CDR3 is made up of 15 amino acids. The junction had 9 bases not matched to a gene; V was cut back by 5 bases and J by 5 bases. In nucleotides, the CDR3 is TGTGCCAGTAGTGAGACCGGGACAGCCTATCAGCCCCAGCATTTT. It yields the protein CASSETGTAYQPQHF.

Points on this clonotype: At one end, the junction sequence differs from germline, possibly due to a read error. This chain joins TRBV28 and TRBJ1-5, with 8 bases fitting TRBD1. Germline CDR1 and CDR2: MDHEN and SYDVKM. The CDR3 is 14 residues long. The CDR3 nucleotides read TGTGCCGGCAGTTGGGACAGGAACTACCAGCCCCAGCATTTT. Translation: CAGSWDRNYQPQHF. The full variable domain, rest sourced from reference TRBV28 and TRBJ1-5, is DVKVTQSSRYLVKRTGEKVFLECVQDMDHENMFWYRQDPGLGLRLIYFSYDVKMKEKGDIPEGYSVSREKKERFSLILESASTNQTSMYLCAGSWDRNYQPQHFGDGTRLSIL.

This clonotype was found a few times. The junction does not match germline at one end; this may be a read error. The chain is built from TRBV7-2 and TRBJ1-1, with unresolved D. Per germline, CDR1 SGHTA and CDR2 FQGNSA. This CDR3 is 15 amino acids long. The DNA of the CDR3 is TGTGCCGGCAGCTTAGTCGGCAGTATGAACACTGAAGCTTTCTTT. It is translated as CAGSLVGSMNTEAFF.

V gene TRBV6-2 or TRBV6-3 combines with J gene TRBJ1-5, with D possibly TRBD1 on 5 matching bases. Looked up from germline, CDR1 is MNHEY and CDR2 is SVGEGT. There are 15 residues in the CDR3. With 6 bases removed from V and 3 bases from J, the gap between germline ends came to 15 bases. The CDR3 region has the DNA TGTGCCAGCAGCTTGACCCCAGGGCCCAATCAGCCCCAGCATTTT. This sequence encodes CASSLTPGPNQPQHF.

In regard to this clonotype: A far larger clone is off by one base, so a read error is likely. V usage is TRBV4-2 and J usage is TRBJ2-5; weak D call: TRBD1 (6 bases). This CDR3 is 17 amino acids long. Germline V gives CDR1 LGHNA, CDR2 YNFKEQ. Here the CDR3 DNA reads TGTGCCAGCAGTTCATCCTGGGACACCCAAAGACAAGAGGCCCAGTACTTC. Translation gives CASSSSWDTQRQEAQYF.

This clonotype was seen a handful of times. The J gene is TRBJ1-5, the V gene TRBV11-2, with unresolved D. This CDR3 comprises 15 residues. CDR1 SGHAT and CDR2 FQNNGV come from the germline V gene. With 2 bases removed from V and 7 bases from J, the gap between germline ends came to 15 bases. CDR3 in amino acids: CASSLNSEVGQPQHF. CDR3 nucleotides: TGTGCCAGCAGCTTAAATTCGGAGGTAGGGCAGCCCCAGCATTTT.

This clonotype came up many times. V and J are TRBV2 and TRBJ2-5; 7 bases fit TRBD1. CDR3 length equals 14 residues. With V trimmed by 7 bases and J by 6 bases, 11 bases remained unmatched. The germline V gene has CDR1 SNHLY and CDR2 FYNNEI. The CDR3 region is CASNSDRAQKTQYF. CDR3 bases: TGTGCCAGCAATTCTGACAGGGCGCAGAAGACCCAGTACTTC. The whole variable domain, filled in from reference TRBV2 and TRBJ2-5, reads EPEVTQTPSHQVTQMGQEVILRCVPISNHLYFYWYRQILGQKVEFLVSFYNNEISEKSEIFDDQFSVERPDGSNFTLKIRSTKLEDSAMYFCASNSDRAQKTQYFGPGTRLLVL.

V is TRBV6-2 or TRBV6-3 and J is TRBJ2-4; 15 bases line up with TRBD2. From germline, CDR1 is MNHEY and CDR2 SVGEGT. The CDR3 loop spans 21 amino acids. The J segment lost 2 bases and the V segment lost 2 bases, leaving 13 bases of the junction unmatched. The CDR3 loop is CASSYRGLAGGPMVTKNIQYF. The CDR3 region has the DNA TGTGCCAGCAGTTACCGAGGACTAGCGGGGGGGCCTATGGTGACCAAAAACATTCAGTACTTC.

This clonotype has a count of ten or more. The rearrangement joins TRBV24-1 to TRBJ2-1; 14 bases match TRBD2. The CDR3 extends over 17 amino acids. CDR1 is KGHDR, CDR2 SFDVKD, per germline. The J segment lost 8 bases and the V segment lost 2 bases, leaving 7 bases of the junction unmatched. The CDR3 DNA follows: TGTGCCACCAGTGATTCCGGGACTAGCGGGAGTCTGGATGAGCAGTTCTTC. Protein product: CATSDSGTSGSLDEQFF.

This clonotype has a count of ten or more. This rearrangement joins TRBV10-3 to TRBJ2-1; 9 bases are shared with TRBD2. The CDR3 has 16 amino acids. The V and J ends lost 4 bases and 5 bases, in that order; junction bases with no gene match: 9. In germline, CDR1 is ENHRY, CDR2 SYGVKD. CDR3 bases: TGTGCCATCAGTGGTCTAGCGGGGCCGTTAGACAATGAGCAGTTCTTC. Translating gives CAISGLAGPLDNEQFF.

This clonotype was seen ten or more times. DNA for the CDR3: TGCAGTGCTCCCCTGGGGACTAGCGGGAGTATTTACGAGCAGTACTTC. The encoded protein is CSAPLGTSGSIYEQYF. The chain combines TRBV20-1 with TRBJ2-7; 14 positions agree with TRBD2. The CDR3 runs 16 residues. V was pared by 5 bases and J by 4 bases, with 10 bases of the junction left unmatched. Germline CDR1 reads DFQATT; CDR2 reads SNEGSKA (reference sequence).

This clonotype was seen ten or more times. This chain uses TRBV27 with TRBJ2-3; a possible D gene is TRBD2 (5 bases). Germline CDR1 reads MNHEY; CDR2 reads SMNVEV (reference sequence). The CDR3 runs 14 residues. Trimming took 7 bases from V and 2 from J, leaving 13 bases between them. The DNA for the CDR3 is TGTGCCAGCACTGGCGTGGGAGACACAGATACGCAGTATTTT. Translated, it gives CASTGVGDTDTQYF.

There are many counts of this clonotype. CDR3 DNA sequence: TGTGCCAGCTCACCAAATACGGGGTTGGGTCGGGAGTTCTTC. Translating it yields CASSPNTGLGREFF. V usage is TRBV18 and J usage is TRBJ2-1, with D perhaps matching TRBD2 (5 bases). Trimming removed 2 bases at V and 14 bases at J, with 19 bases between. The germline CDR1 and CDR2 sequences are KGHSH and LQKENI. The CDR3 is made up of 14 amino acids.

This clonotype was recorded many times. The rearrangement joins TRBV7-2 to TRBJ2-1; D is ambiguous. Germline CDR1 and CDR2: SGHTA and FQGNSA. V lost 1 base and J 5 bases, leaving 6 bases between the germline ends. The CDR3 is made up of 13 amino acids. The CDR3, as DNA: TGTGCCAGCAGCTTAGTAAAGGACAATGAGCAGTTCTTC. Amino acid sequence: CASSLVKDNEQFF.

This clonotype was observed at least ten times. The V gene is TRBV6-1, the J gene TRBJ1-1; D possibly corresponds to TRBD1 (5 bases). CDR1 MNHNS and CDR2 SASEGT come from the germline V gene. The CDR3 is 14 residues long. Trimming removed 6 bases at V and 5 bases at J, with 16 bases between. CDR3 amino acids: CASSPGTVGTEAFF. As DNA, the CDR3 is TGTGCCAGCAGCCCCGGGACGGTGGGGACTGAAGCTTTCTTT.

This chain links TRBV30 with TRBJ2-2; TRBD1 matches at 7 bases. In germline, CDR1 is GTSNPN, CDR2 SVGIG (reference sequence). The CDR3 totals 16 residues. V lost 2 bases and J lost 0; bases outside the gene matches: 6. The CDR3 is CAWSSPGTANTGELFF. The CDR3, as DNA: TGTGCCTGGAGTTCACCCGGGACAGCGAACACCGGGGAGCTGTTTTTT.

This clonotype was seen many times. J is TRBJ2-5 and V is TRBV20-1; 8 nucleotides line up with TRBD2. CDR1 and CDR2 from the germline V gene are DFQATT and SNEGSKA (reference sequence). J gave up 4 bases and V 6 bases, and 7 bases lay outside the gene matches. The CDR3 consists of 13 residues. CDR3 amino acids: CSARSGSGETQYF. The CDR3 DNA is TGCAGTGCCCGAAGCGGGAGCGGAGAGACCCAGTACTTC.

V usage is TRBV7-9 and J usage is TRBJ2-4; 8 positions agree with TRBD2. CDR1 SEHNR and CDR2 FQNEAQ come from the germline V gene (reference sequence). J gave up 9 bases and V 5 bases, and 12 bases lay outside the gene matches. This CDR3 spans 15 amino acids. CDR3 bases: TGTGCCAGCAGCCCCAAGGGCGGGGGGCTTGGCATTCAGTACTTC. This gives the protein CASSPKGGGLGIQYF.

This clonotype showed up many times. This CDR3 reads CASSLVQGFGGYTF. The CDR3 DNA reads TGTGCCAGCAGCTTAGTACAGGGGTTCGGCGGCTACACCTTC. This chain links TRBV7-9 with TRBJ1-2; 7 nucleotides match TRBD1. J gave up 8 bases and V 1 base, and 7 bases lay outside the gene matches. The CDR3 extends over 14 amino acids. CDR1 is SEHNR, CDR2 FQNEAQ, per germline (reference sequence).

This chain joins TRBV3-1 and TRBJ2-2; tentatively, D is TRBD2 (6 bases). The CDR3 is 17 amino acids. The ends were cut back, 4 bases at V and 12 bases at J, with 27 bases in the middle. Germline values: CDR1 LGHDT, CDR2 YNNKEL (reference sequence). The CDR3 here is CASSPPSWAGGPWKLFF. The CDR3 nucleotides read TGTGCCAGCAGCCCGCCATCGTGGGCAGGAGGGCCATGGAAGCTGTTTTTT.

In this sample, this clonotype turned up many times. The chain joins TRBV6-5 to TRBJ1-2; D remains unclear. CDR1 is MNHEY and CDR2 is SVGAGI in the germline V gene. CDR3 length equals 15 residues. With 0 bases removed from V and 6 bases from J, the gap between germline ends came to 14 bases. The CDR3 loop is CASSYSLSTADGYTF. The CDR3 nucleotides read TGTGCCAGCAGTTACTCATTAAGCACGGCAGATGGCTACACCTTC.

This clonotype was counted ten times or more. CDR3 in DNA: TGTGCCAGCAGCTTACCCCGGAACGCCGCTTCTGGAAACACCATATATTTT. As protein: CASSLPRNAASGNTIYF. This chain connects TRBV11-2 to TRBJ1-3; D gene ambiguous. The V and J ends lost 2 bases and 1 base respectively, with 15 bases between them. This CDR3 is 17 amino acids long. Germline CDR1 SGHAT, CDR2 FQNNGV.

On this clonotype itself: This may be a read error, as it is one base from a much larger clone. The CDR3 sequence: CASSYLRWASGNTIYF. The DNA of the CDR3 is TGTGCCAGCAGTTATTTGCGTTGGGCCTCTGGAAACACCATATATTTT. The chain is built from TRBV6-9 and TRBJ1-3; D unclear. This CDR3 has 16 amino acids. V lost 1 base and J lost 0, with 10 bases in between. Germline V gene lookup returns CDR1 MNHGY and CDR2 SVAAGI.

The genes are TRBV2 and TRBJ1-5, with 9 bases lining up with TRBD1. The germline CDR1 and CDR2 sequences are SNHLY and FYNNEI. With 9 bases clipped from V and 3 bases from J, the junction kept 12 bases outside the gene matches. CDR3 size: 16 residues. The CDR3, as DNA: TGTGCCAGTCGGTTTGTGGGACAGGGAACCAATCAGCCCCAGCATTTT. Translating gives CASRFVGQGTNQPQHF.

Points on this clonotype: With only one base between it and a far larger clone, this is likely a read error. The CDR3 spells CAWSPRGRSYTF. The CDR3 bases are TGTGCCTGGAGTCCCAGGGGGCGGAGCTACACCTTC. The chain combines TRBV30 with TRBJ2-7; 8 bases fit TRBD1. The DNA end lines up better with TRBJ1-2; the J call may be wrong. The CDR3 is made up of 12 amino acids. In germline, CDR1 is GTSNPN, CDR2 SVGIG (reference sequence).

In this sample, this clonotype turned up many times. V gene TRBV20-1 combines with J gene TRBJ2-1, with D tentatively TRBD2 (5 bases). Germline loops: CDR1 DFQATT, CDR2 SNEGSKA (reference sequence). The CDR3 runs to 14 residues. Trimming removed 6 bases at V and 3 bases at J, with 15 bases between. As DNA, the CDR3 is TGCAGTGCCCCATGGTGGGAGCTCTACAATGAGCAGTTCTTC. This gives the protein CSAPWWELYNEQFF.

This clonotype was detected ten times or more. The V call is TRBV12-3 or TRBV12-4, the J call TRBJ1-5, with TRBD1 identical over 7 bases. The junction had 15 bases not matched to a gene; V was cut back by 6 bases and J by 4 bases. CDR3 length equals 17 residues. The CDR3 reads CASSRGTVGSGNQPQHF. The CDR3 region has the DNA TGTGCCAGCAGCCGGGGGACAGTTGGGTCCGGGAATCAGCCCCAGCATTTT.

The chain combines TRBV7-2 with TRBJ2-3; 9 bases map to TRBD2. The germline gives CDR1 SGHTA, CDR2 FQGNSA. J was trimmed by 4 bases and V by 1 base; bases with no gene match: 9. CDR3 length: 17 residues. CDR3 in amino acids: CASSLEGLAGAADTQYF. In nucleotides, the CDR3 is TGTGCCAGCAGCTTAGAGGGGTTAGCGGGAGCGGCAGATACGCAGTATTTT.